This passage covers 32 T cell receptor beta chains from one sample sequenced in a study of CD8 T cells in ankylosing spondylitis. TCRdb called the 5' RACE reads again in MiXCR, with one record for every CDR3 protein. This sample has approximately 340,000 distinct CDR3 sequences, with approximately 15% found just once. Sequencing was done on a sample of blood, either unsorted or a sorted T cell fraction (not recorded which). These receptors came from a male donor with ankylosing spondylitis or in good health (not recorded which).

This clonotype has more than one count but fewer than ten. The J gene is TRBJ2-7, the V gene TRBV27; TRBD2 might be the D (6 bases). The ends were cut back, 7 bases at V and 3 bases at J, with 19 bases in the middle. The length of the CDR3 is 15 residues. Germline CDR1 and CDR2: MNHEY and SMNVEV (reference sequence). The CDR3 region is CASKVDVGGVYEQYF. In nucleotides, the CDR3 is TGTGCCAGCAAGGTAGATGTAGGAGGGGTCTACGAGCAGTACTTC.

The chain combines TRBV9 with TRBJ2-3; 8 bases map to TRBD2. CDR1 is SGDLS, CDR2 YYNGEE, per germline. This CDR3 has 16 amino acids. V was clipped by 6 bases and J by 2 bases; unmatched bases: 11. CDR3 protein: CASTRAGGPFTDTQYF. The CDR3 bases are TGTGCCAGCACCAGGGCGGGAGGACCCTTCACAGATACGCAGTATTTT.

At least ten counts were recorded for this clonotype. V gene TRBV4-1 combines with J gene TRBJ1-1, with D tentatively TRBD1 (6 bases). The CDR3 is 15 residues long. V lost 0 bases to trimming and J lost 1 base, with 9 bases between them. The V gene's germline CDR1 is MGHRA and CDR2 YSYEKL. The CDR3 loop is CASSQEGRGNTEAFF. DNA of the CDR3: TGCGCCAGCAGCCAAGAGGGCAGGGGGAACACTGAAGCTTTCTTT.

The DNA of the CDR3 is TGTGCCAGCAGTGAATCGTTAGGTCAGTTCTTC. It codes for CASSESLGQFF. This rearrangement joins TRBV2 to TRBJ2-1; D not resolved. Trimming shortened V by 2 bases and J by 13 bases, and 9 bases separated the two germline ends. The germline V gene encodes CDR1 SNHLY and CDR2 FYNNEI. This CDR3 contains 11 residues.

This rearrangement joins TRBV12-3 or TRBV12-4 to TRBJ1-1; no firm D call. The CDR3 totals 13 residues. The germline V and J ends were trimmed by 6 bases and 3 bases, with 11 bases remaining between them. CDR3 in DNA: TGTGCCAGCAGCTATAAAGAACACACTGAAGCTTTCTTT. Its protein is CASSYKEHTEAFF.

The chain recombines TRBV12-3 or TRBV12-4 with TRBJ2-3, with 9 bases fitting TRBD2. V gave up 6 bases and J gave up 14 bases; unmatched junction bases: 12. This CDR3 has 13 residues. The CDR3 DNA is TGTGCCAGCAGCTCCGCGGGGGGGGGGCCGACGTATTTT. Its protein product is CASSSAGGGPTYF.

The V call is TRBV11-2, the J call TRBJ2-5; D tentatively reads TRBD1 or TRBD2 (5 bases each). The CDR3 consists of 19 residues. Deletions cut 0 bases from V and 2 bases from J, with 22 bases between. From germline, CDR1 is SGHAT and CDR2 FQNNGV. CDR3 loop: CASSLERGLGKGRQETQYF. The CDR3 DNA is TGTGCCAGCAGCTTAGAAAGGGGATTGGGAAAGGGACGTCAAGAGACCCAGTACTTC. Using reference TRBV11-2 and TRBJ2-5 for the parts outside the CDR3, the full variable domain is EAGVAQSPRYKIIEKRQSVAFWCNPISGHATLYWYQQILGQGPKLLIQFQNNGVVDDSQLPKDRFSAERLKGVDSTLKIQPAKLEDSAVYLCASSLERGLGKGRQETQYFGPGTRLLVL.

This clonotype turned up a few times. The CDR3 is CASSQTPYEQYF. The DNA for the CDR3 is TGTGCCAGCAGTCAGACACCCTACGAGCAGTACTTC. The chain recombines TRBV12-3 or TRBV12-4 with TRBJ2-7; D call uncertain. The CDR3 runs 12 residues. V was trimmed by 5 bases and J by 2 bases, leaving 7 bases between them.

CDR3 in amino acids: CASSFREGKSDTQYF. In DNA, the CDR3 is TGTGCCAGCAGCTTTAGAGAGGGGAAAAGTGATACGCAGTATTTT. The chain links TRBV11-2 to TRBJ2-3; D tentatively fits TRBD1 or TRBD2 (5 bases each). V was clipped by 3 bases and J by 6 bases, with 16 bases between them. The CDR3 runs 15 residues. From germline, CDR1 is SGHAT and CDR2 FQNNGV.

V gene TRBV12-3 or TRBV12-4 combines with J gene TRBJ1-1; D perhaps matches TRBD1 (6 bases). Trimming shortened V by 2 bases and J by 7 bases, and 14 bases separated the two germline ends. CDR3 length equals 14 residues. The CDR3 DNA reads TGTGCCAGCAGTTTACGGGGGCAGGTTGTTGAAGCTTTCTTT. This sequence encodes CASSLRGQVVEAFF.

The sample holds a few counts of this clonotype. This chain connects TRBV2 to TRBJ2-1, with D uncertain. This CDR3 has 12 amino acids. CDR1 and CDR2 (germline): SNHLY, FYNNEI. V was shortened by 4 bases and J by 14 bases, with 15 bases between the two germline ends. CDR3 protein: CASSVVATVEFF. The DNA for the CDR3 is TGTGCCAGCAGTGTGGTCGCCACGGTGGAGTTCTTC.

V gene TRBV7-9 combines with J gene TRBJ2-5; a weak D match, TRBD1 (6 bases). CDR1 is SEHNR, CDR2 FQNEAQ, per germline (reference sequence). Trimming pared 6 bases from V and 5 bases from J, leaving 19 bases between. CDR3 size: 15 residues. CDR3 loop: CASRHRTGPGETQYF. CDR3 in DNA: TGTGCCAGCAGGCACCGAACAGGGCCTGGGGAGACCCAGTACTTC.

This chain links TRBV24-1 with TRBJ2-3; TRBD2 agrees at 9 bases. V dropped 4 bases and J dropped 1; count of bases not matched to a gene: 5. This CDR3 is built from 16 residues. CDR1 and CDR2 from the germline V gene are KGHDR and SFDVKD. The chain's CDR3 is CATSDQAGGGTDTQYF. Here the CDR3 DNA reads TGTGCCACCAGTGACCAAGCGGGGGGCGGCACAGATACGCAGTATTTT.

Ten or more counts support this clonotype. The chain employs TRBV20-1 and TRBJ2-1; 11 bases map to TRBD2. The CDR3 is made up of 15 amino acids. Germline V gene data show CDR1 as DFQATT and CDR2 as SNEGSKA (reference sequence). V shed 7 bases and J 4 bases; nucleotides not matched to a gene: 9. The CDR3 region is CSVPLTSGIYNEQFF. The DNA for the CDR3 is TGCAGTGTCCCGTTGACTAGCGGGATTTACAATGAGCAGTTCTTC.

This clonotype was seen more than once but under ten times. The V call is TRBV12-3 or TRBV12-4, the J call TRBJ2-2; 8 bases are shared with TRBD1. The CDR3 sequence is 15 residues long. The V gene end was trimmed by 6 bases and the J gene end by 1 base; junction bases not matched to a gene: 4. CDR3 amino acids: CASSVGQGNTGELFF. For the CDR3, the DNA is TGTGCCAGCAGCGTAGGACAGGGGAACACCGGGGAGCTGTTTTTT.

This clonotype was recorded a few times. The chain is built from TRBV6-5 and TRBJ2-3; TRBD2 matches at 7 bases. Germline V gene sequence: CDR1 MNHEY, CDR2 SVGAGI. The CDR3 totals 12 residues. The ends lost 0 bases at V and 10 bases at J; junction bases unmatched: 1. CDR3 protein: CASSYSGGSQYF. The CDR3 DNA sequence: TGTGCCAGCAGTTACTCGGGAGGGTCGCAGTATTTT.

In its sample, this clonotype was seen many times. This sequence joins TRBV10-3 and TRBJ2-3; possible D gene TRBD1, 5 bases. Germline CDR1 and CDR2: ENHRY and SYGVKD. This CDR3 contains 12 residues. The V and J ends lost 4 bases and 4 bases respectively, with 6 bases between them. The CDR3 DNA reads as TGTGCCATCAGTGTAGGGGCAGATACGCAGTATTTT. Amino acids: CAISVGADTQYF.

The CDR3 loop reads CATSVSENYGYTF. In DNA, the CDR3 is TGTGCCACCAGTGTATCGGAAAACTATGGCTACACCTTC. The chain has TRBV24-1 and TRBJ1-2; D remains ambiguous. The CDR3 covers 13 residues. The V gene's germline CDR1 is KGHDR and CDR2 SFDVKD. V was cut by 5 bases and J by 2 bases, with 8 bases left in between.

This clonotype has a single count. A much larger clone sits a single nucleotide away, making a read error possible. This rearrangement joins TRBV12-3 or TRBV12-4 to TRBJ2-3; D ambiguous. There are 16 residues in the CDR3. The CDR3 here is CASSLGWQLSTDMQYF. DNA of the CDR3: TGTGCCAGCAGTTTGGGGTGGCAGTTGAGCACAGATATGCAGTATTTT.

This clonotype showed up just a few times. The chain employs TRBV19 and TRBJ1-1; the D gene is possibly TRBD1 (5 bases). Germline loops: CDR1 LNHDA, CDR2 SQIVND (reference sequence). Trimming left V 7 bases short and J 1 base short, with 13 bases between. This CDR3 comprises 14 residues. CDR3 in amino acids: CASTVGDRNTEAFF. The DNA for the CDR3 is TGTGCCAGTACCGTAGGAGACAGGAACACTGAAGCTTTCTTT.

This clonotype has ten or more counts. The chain uses TRBV5-6 and TRBJ2-2, with D possibly called TRBD1 or TRBD2 (5 bases each). Germline V gene data show CDR1 as SGHDT and CDR2 as YYEEEE. The CDR3 is 13 residues long. Trimming left V 4 bases short and J 4 bases short, with 8 bases between. CDR3: CASSRDVTGELFF. The CDR3 nucleotides are TGTGCCAGCAGCAGGGACGTCACCGGGGAGCTGTTTTTT.

This clonotype was seen many times. The V and J genes are TRBV29-1 and TRBJ2-5; the match to TRBD2 covers 10 bases. V lost 6 bases to trimming and J lost 2 bases; unmatched junction nucleotides: 6. The germline V gene has CDR1 SQVTM and CDR2 ANQGSEA. The CDR3 runs 14 residues. This CDR3 is CSVSGLAVQETQYF. The CDR3 nucleotides read TGCAGCGTGTCAGGACTAGCGGTTCAAGAGACCCAGTACTTC.

The chain combines TRBV5-1 with TRBJ2-3, with D possibly matching TRBD2 (5 bases). Germline assignment: CDR1 SGHRS and CDR2 YFSETQ. Trimming cost V 4 bases and J 4 bases, with 10 bases left between them. The CDR3 contains 13 residues. Here the CDR3 DNA reads TGCGCCAGCAGCCCTATGGAGGCAGATACGCAGTATTTT. This codes for CASSPMEADTQYF.

This clonotype was observed a handful of times. The chain uses TRBV5-1 and TRBJ1-2, with 12 bases lining up with TRBD1. The CDR3 runs 15 residues. V gave up 5 bases and J gave up 2 bases; unmatched junction bases: 4. The germline V gene has CDR1 SGHRS and CDR2 YFSETQ. CDR3 bases: TGCGCCAGCAGGGCCGGGACAGGGGGCAACTATGGCTACACCTTC. This sequence encodes CASRAGTGGNYGYTF.

This clonotype was counted a few times. The V call is TRBV29-1, the J call TRBJ2-5; 8 bases agree with TRBD1. The CDR3 covers 12 residues. CDR1 is SQVTM and CDR2 is ANQGSEA in the germline V gene. Trimming took 7 bases from V and 4 from J; bases not matched to a gene: 5. CDR3 bases: TGCAGCGCCCAGGGGGCGTCAGAGACCCAGTACTTC. This gives the protein CSAQGASETQYF.

The J gene is TRBJ2-1, the V gene TRBV3-1, with 8 bases matching TRBD2. The CDR3 runs 14 residues. The V segment lost 0 bases and the J segment 6 bases; nucleotides outside the gene matches: 1. In germline, CDR1 is LGHDT, CDR2 YNNKEL (reference sequence). The CDR3 spells CASSQELAVNEQFF. The CDR3 bases are TGTGCCAGCAGCCAAGAACTAGCGGTCAATGAGCAGTTCTTC.

Only a few counts were recorded for this clonotype. The chain is built from TRBV5-1 and TRBJ2-3, with a possible D match to TRBD2 (5 bases). The CDR3 sequence is 16 residues long. V lost 0 bases to trimming and J lost 5 bases, with 16 bases between them. Germline V CDR1 and CDR2: SGHRS, YFSETQ. The CDR3 DNA sequence: TGCGCCAGCAGCTTGGAAAAGCGGACGGCCGGAGATACGCAGTATTTT. Its protein product is CASSLEKRTAGDTQYF.

This chain links TRBV3-1 with TRBJ2-7; D is possibly TRBD2 (5 bases). Germline CDR1 LGHDT, CDR2 YNNKEL (reference sequence). The CDR3 length is 15 residues. V was cut by 6 bases and J by 0 bases, with 15 bases left in between. As DNA, the CDR3 is TGTGCCAGCAGTAGGGCATGGGAGAGCTCCTACGAGCAGTACTTC. Translating gives CASSRAWESSYEQYF.

The rearrangement uses TRBV11-1 and TRBJ1-1; a possible D gene is TRBD1 (5 bases). The V gene lost 5 bases and the J gene lost 5 bases, with 9 bases spanning the gap. CDR3 length: 12 amino acids. Per the germline V gene, CDR1 is SGHAT and CDR2 is FQDESV (reference sequence). As DNA, the CDR3 is TGTGCCAGCAGCGTCGGGACTACTGAAGCTTTCTTT. Protein: CASSVGTTEAFF. Full variable domain (outside the CDR3, taken from reference TRBV11-1 and TRBJ1-1): EAEVAQSPRYKITEKSQAVAFWCDPISGHATLYWYRQILGQGPELLVQFQDESVVDDSQLPKDRFSAERLKGVDSTLKIQPAELGDSAMYLCASSVGTTEAFFGQGTRLTVV.

This clonotype was detected many times. The chain joins TRBV12-3 or TRBV12-4 to TRBJ2-1, with a tentative D call TRBD1 (5 bases). The CDR3 is made up of 15 amino acids. Trimming took 6 bases from V and 4 from J, leaving 16 bases between them. CDR3 sequence (DNA): TGTGCCAGCAGGGCTGATGGGGCCTCGTACAATGAGCAGTTCTTC. It translates to CASRADGASYNEQFF.

The chain has TRBV15 and TRBJ2-2; 7 bases align to TRBD2. The V segment lost 1 base and the J segment 0 bases; nucleotides outside the gene matches: 2. In germline, CDR1 is LNHNV, CDR2 YYDKDF (reference sequence). CDR3 length equals 16 residues. CDR3 region: CATSRVSGANTGELFF. The CDR3 nucleotides are TGTGCCACCAGCAGAGTGAGCGGGGCGAACACCGGGGAGCTGTTTTTT.

In this sample, this clonotype turned up a few times. The chain recombines TRBV11-1 with TRBJ2-7; perhaps TRBD1 as D (6 bases). Per the germline V gene, CDR1 is SGHAT and CDR2 is FQDESV (reference sequence). The CDR3 sequence is 16 residues long. V lost 1 base and J lost 3, with 16 bases in between. CDR3: CASSLVGGPADYEQYF. Here the CDR3 DNA reads TGTGCCAGCAGCTTAGTTGGGGGCCCAGCAGACTACGAGCAGTACTTC.